The 14 T cell receptor beta chains in this list originate from one sample, sequenced in a study of CD8 T cells in ankylosing spondylitis. One entry per CDR3 protein results from TCRdb running MiXCR on the 5' RACE reads. In the table there are roughly 230,000 distinct CDR3 sequences, approximately 10% of which are singletons. Sequenced sample: blood, either unsorted or a sorted T cell fraction (not recorded which). These receptors were taken from a male donor with ankylosing spondylitis or in good health (not recorded which).

Ten or more counts support this clonotype. This sequence joins TRBV10-3 and TRBJ1-2; maybe TRBD1 (6 bases). The CDR3 length is 15 residues. Germline lookup yields CDR1 ENHRY and CDR2 SYGVKD. Trimming cost V 6 bases and J 0 bases, with 14 bases left between them. The CDR3 bases are TGTGCCATCAGGGGGCCAGGGGAAACTAACTATGGCTACACCTTC. As protein: CAIRGPGETNYGYTF.

This clonotype was picked up many times. The CDR3 is CASSDALGAKNIQYF. The CDR3 DNA reads as TGCGCCAGCAGCGATGCTCTAGGAGCCAAAAACATTCAGTACTTC. The J gene is TRBJ2-4, the V gene TRBV5-1; D is undetermined. V lost 4 bases to trimming and J lost 0 bases, with 11 bases between them. The germline V gene has CDR1 SGHRS and CDR2 YFSETQ. CDR3 length equals 15 residues.

This clonotype was counted many times. The genes are TRBV5-1 and TRBJ2-5; TRBD2 might be the D (5 bases). Germline V gives CDR1 SGHRS, CDR2 YFSETQ. V was pared by 5 bases and J by 4 bases, with 12 bases between. The length of the CDR3 is 13 residues. CDR3 nucleotides: TGCGCCAGCAGGCCCCCCAGCGGAGAGACCCAGTACTTC. Protein product: CASRPPSGETQYF.

This clonotype was recorded many times. The chain is built from TRBV3-1 and TRBJ1-4, with D tentatively TRBD1 (5 bases). Trimming removed 2 bases at V and 7 bases at J, with 11 bases between. The CDR3 is made up of 14 amino acids. Germline V gives CDR1 LGHDT, CDR2 YNNKEL (reference sequence). CDR3 bases: TGTGCCAGCAGCCAAAAGTACGGGGGTGAAAAACTGTTTTTT. The encoded protein is CASSQKYGGEKLFF.

The genes are TRBV20-1 and TRBJ1-3; 7 bases match TRBD1. V was pared by 1 base and J by 6 bases, with 6 bases of the junction left unmatched. Germline CDR1 reads DFQATT; CDR2 reads SNEGSKA (reference sequence). This CDR3 region has 14 residues. This chain's CDR3 is CSARGTGGLNTIYF. The CDR3 region has the DNA TGCAGTGCTAGAGGGACAGGAGGGTTAAACACCATATATTTT.

This clonotype showed up many times. The chain has TRBV6-2 or TRBV6-3 and TRBJ2-2; D might be TRBD2 (5 bases). CDR1 MNHEY and CDR2 SVGEGT come from the germline V gene. V lost 0 bases, J lost 3 bases, and 11 bases lay in between. This CDR3 is built from 16 residues. CDR3 sequence: CASSYSGLAYTGELFF. DNA for the CDR3: TGTGCCAGCAGTTACTCCGGGCTAGCCTACACCGGGGAGCTGTTTTTT.

This clonotype was picked up many times. CDR3 sequence (DNA): TGTGCCAGCAGCAATAGCGGGGGTTCCTACGAGCAGTACTTC. Its translation: CASSNSGGSYEQYF. This rearrangement joins TRBV3-1 to TRBJ2-7; 9 nucleotides agree with TRBD2. Germline V gene lookup returns CDR1 LGHDT and CDR2 YNNKEL (reference sequence). This CDR3 is 14 amino acids long. The trim removed 5 bases at V and 1 base at J, leaving 3 bases unmatched.

This clonotype came up many times. The chain carries TRBV18 and TRBJ2-5; TRBD1 aligns across 8 bases. V lost 2 bases to trimming and J lost 1 base; unmatched junction nucleotides: 3. CDR1 is KGHSH and CDR2 is LQKENI in the germline V gene. This CDR3 region has 15 residues. The CDR3 DNA follows: TGTGCCAGCTCACCATACGGACAGGGCCAAGAGACCCAGTACTTC. Translated, it gives CASSPYGQGQETQYF.

This clonotype has just a few counts. This chain joins TRBV20-1 and TRBJ2-5, with 8 bases that match TRBD2. With V trimmed by 0 bases and J by 1 base, 4 bases remained unmatched. The germline V gene encodes CDR1 DFQATT and CDR2 SNEGSKA (reference sequence). CDR3 length equals 15 residues. The CDR3 DNA follows: TGCAGTGCTAGAGATCCCCGGGGGGGCCAAGAGACCCAGTACTTC. Translation gives CSARDPRGGQETQYF.

This clonotype was observed at least ten times. The V gene is TRBV24-1, the J gene TRBJ2-3, with D tentatively TRBD1 (5 bases). Trimming left V 4 bases short and J 10 bases short, with 11 bases between. The CDR3 sequence is 12 residues long. CDR1 is KGHDR and CDR2 is SFDVKD in the germline V gene. This chain's CDR3 is CATSEELGAQYF. The CDR3 bases are TGTGCCACCAGTGAAGAGTTAGGGGCGCAGTATTTT.

In this sample, this clonotype turned up many times. This chain connects TRBV3-1 to TRBJ1-5, with D possibly TRBD1 on 5 matching bases. V lost 2 bases, J lost 3 bases, and 11 bases lay in between. The CDR3 has 15 residues. The V gene's germline CDR1 is LGHDT and CDR2 YNNKEL (reference sequence). CDR3 DNA: TGTGCCAGCAGCCAAAAGAAGGGGCCCAATCAGCCCCAGCATTTT. Translating it yields CASSQKKGPNQPQHF.

This clonotype was detected many times. The rearrangement uses TRBV5-1 and TRBJ1-1; D is undetermined. V shed 4 bases and J shed 4 bases, with 14 bases lying between them. CDR3 length equals 14 residues. Per the germline V gene, CDR1 is SGHRS and CDR2 is YFSETQ. CDR3 DNA: TGCGCCAGCAGCACGAACCCAACGGGCACTGAAGCTTTCTTT. It yields the protein CASSTNPTGTEAFF.

In its sample, this clonotype was seen many times. The chain has TRBV20-1 and TRBJ2-1, with 8 bases matching TRBD2. The germline CDR1 and CDR2 sequences are DFQATT and SNEGSKA (reference sequence). The length of the CDR3 is 16 residues. After removal of 3 bases from V and 8 bases from J, the junction contained 15 bases not matched to a gene. This CDR3 is CSARGLSGGARDEQFF. The DNA for the CDR3 is TGCAGTGCTAGGGGTTTGAGCGGGGGCGCCCGCGATGAGCAGTTCTTC.

This clonotype was counted between two and nine times. The chain links TRBV7-9 to TRBJ2-3; D assignment may be TRBD1 or TRBD2 (6 bases each). The CDR3 contains 14 residues. Trimming cost V 7 bases and J 8 bases, with 19 bases left between them. The V gene's germline CDR1 is SEHNR and CDR2 FQNEAQ (reference sequence). The DNA of the CDR3 is TGTGCCAGCAACCCGGGAGCCTCAGGGGCTACGCAGTATTTT. Its translation: CASNPGASGATQYF.